The clone carrying this T cell receptor (beta chain) was detected only a few times. Trimming cost V 4 bases and J 14 bases, with 23 bases left between them. Looked up from germline, CDR1 is LGHNA and CDR2 is YNFKEQ. This CDR3 region has 15 residues. The primer mix had 60 Vbeta and 13 Jbeta primers. Generated by immunoSEQ multiplex PCR, the TCRdb table keeps only in-frame clones and is missing some. The data show 45,000 to 65,000 clones, about 70% seen once. This entry comes from a study of cytomegalovirus exposure and HLA in healthy donors. The sample comprised PBMCs. This receptor was taken from a woman aged 45-60 years in good health and CMV-seropositive. The chain joins TRBV4-2 to TRBJ1-4, with D unresolved. CDR3 loop: CASSRGQSDQVYLFF. CDR3 nucleotide sequence: TGTGCCAGCAGCCGAGGCCAGTCAGATCAAGTTTATCTGTTTTTT.